This T cell receptor (beta chain) was obtained from a study of blood T cell repertoires in COVID-19. Original processing notes: For nucleated cells, counts were estimated from reference gene primer amplification. Only in-frame clones appear in the TCRdb table, and some are missing; sequencing was by immunoSEQ multiplex PCR. D and trimming come from the DNA, and the V and J calls and clone size come from that table. Among fewer than 300,000 clones, around 89% were seen once, and the ten largest hold more than 0.75%. Germline V gene data show CDR1 as MDHEN and CDR2 as SYDVKM. Trimming removed 4 bases at V and 6 bases at J, with 12 bases between. This CDR3 comprises 13 residues.

Material for sequencing was peripheral blood. This chain joins TRBV28 and TRBJ1-1; D is perhaps TRBD1 (5 bases). This receptor was obtained from a man under 40 with acute or convalescent COVID-19. CDR3 protein: CASSSRRGAEAFF. The CDR3 coding sequence is TGTGCCAGCAGTTCTCGAAGGGGCGCTGAAGCTTTCTTT.